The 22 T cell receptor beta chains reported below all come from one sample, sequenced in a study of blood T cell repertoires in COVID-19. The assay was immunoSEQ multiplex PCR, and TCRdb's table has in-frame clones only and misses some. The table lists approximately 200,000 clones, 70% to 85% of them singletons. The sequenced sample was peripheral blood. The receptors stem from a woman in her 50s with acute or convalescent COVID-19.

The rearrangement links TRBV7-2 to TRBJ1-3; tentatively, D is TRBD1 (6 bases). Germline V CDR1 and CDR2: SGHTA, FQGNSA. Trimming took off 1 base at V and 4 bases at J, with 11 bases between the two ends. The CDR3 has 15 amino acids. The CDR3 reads CASSLDRAWGNTIYF. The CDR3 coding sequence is TGTGCCAGCAGCTTAGACAGGGCATGGGGAAACACCATATATTTT.

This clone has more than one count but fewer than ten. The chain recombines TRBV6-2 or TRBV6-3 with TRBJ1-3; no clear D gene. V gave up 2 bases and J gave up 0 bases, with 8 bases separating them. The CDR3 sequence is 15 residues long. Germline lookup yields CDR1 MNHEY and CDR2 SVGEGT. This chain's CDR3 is CASSYTGNSGNTIYF. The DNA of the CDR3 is TGTGCCAGCAGTTACACCGGGAACTCTGGAAACACCATATATTTT.

CDR3 in amino acids: CASSPTPGGGGTEAFF. DNA for the CDR3: TGTGCCAGCAGCCCCACCCCCGGCGGGGGAGGTACTGAAGCTTTCTTT. This rearrangement joins TRBV11-2 to TRBJ1-1, with a tentative D call TRBD1 (5 bases). Trimming stripped 5 bases from V and 5 bases from J, with 21 bases between. The CDR3 is made up of 16 amino acids. CDR1 is SGHAT and CDR2 is FQNNGV in the germline V gene.

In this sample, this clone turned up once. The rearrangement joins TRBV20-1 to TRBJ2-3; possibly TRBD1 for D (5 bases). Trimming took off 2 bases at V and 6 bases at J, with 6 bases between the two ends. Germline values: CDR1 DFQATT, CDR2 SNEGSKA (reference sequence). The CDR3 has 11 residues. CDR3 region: CSARPGDTQYF. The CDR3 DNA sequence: TGCAGTGCTAGACCAGGGGATACGCAGTATTTT.

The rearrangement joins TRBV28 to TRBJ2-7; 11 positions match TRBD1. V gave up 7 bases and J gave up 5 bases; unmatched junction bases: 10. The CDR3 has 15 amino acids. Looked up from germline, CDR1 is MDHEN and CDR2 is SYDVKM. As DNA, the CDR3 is TGTGCCAGCACCCACTCGGGGACAGGGGGGAACGAGCAGTACTTC. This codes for CASTHSGTGGNEQYF.

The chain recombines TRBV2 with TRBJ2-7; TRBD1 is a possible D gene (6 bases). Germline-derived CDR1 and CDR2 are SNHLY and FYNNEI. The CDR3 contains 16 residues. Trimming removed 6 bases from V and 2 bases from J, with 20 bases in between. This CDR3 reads CASRPSRGQAAYEQYF. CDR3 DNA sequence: TGTGCCAGCAGGCCAAGCAGGGGCCAGGCCGCCTACGAGCAGTACTTC.

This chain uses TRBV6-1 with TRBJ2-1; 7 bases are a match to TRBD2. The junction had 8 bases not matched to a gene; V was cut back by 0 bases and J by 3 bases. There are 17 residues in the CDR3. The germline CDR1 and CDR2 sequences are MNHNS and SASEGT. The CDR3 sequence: CASSEAPRDYLYNEQFF. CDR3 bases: TGTGCCAGCAGTGAAGCTCCTCGGGACTACCTCTACAATGAGCAGTTCTTC.

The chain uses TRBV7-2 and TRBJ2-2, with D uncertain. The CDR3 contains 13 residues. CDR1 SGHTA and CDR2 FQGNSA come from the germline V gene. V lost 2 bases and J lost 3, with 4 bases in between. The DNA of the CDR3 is TGTGCCAGCAGCTTACAGGACACCGGGGAGCTGTTTTTT. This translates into CASSLQDTGELFF.

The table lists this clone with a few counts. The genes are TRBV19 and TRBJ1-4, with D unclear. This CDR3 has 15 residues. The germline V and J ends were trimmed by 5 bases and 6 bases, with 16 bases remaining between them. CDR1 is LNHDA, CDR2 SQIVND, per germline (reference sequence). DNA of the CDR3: TGTGCCAGTAGTCTTATGACACCTCCGGATGAAAAACTGTTTTTT. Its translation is CASSLMTPPDEKLFF.

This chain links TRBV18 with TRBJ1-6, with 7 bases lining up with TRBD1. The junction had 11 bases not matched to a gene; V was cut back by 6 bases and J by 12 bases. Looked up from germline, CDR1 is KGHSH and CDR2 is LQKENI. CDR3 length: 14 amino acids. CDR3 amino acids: CASSPTRQGVPLHF. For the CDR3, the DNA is TGTGCCAGCTCCCCGACCCGACAGGGAGTACCCCTCCACTTT.

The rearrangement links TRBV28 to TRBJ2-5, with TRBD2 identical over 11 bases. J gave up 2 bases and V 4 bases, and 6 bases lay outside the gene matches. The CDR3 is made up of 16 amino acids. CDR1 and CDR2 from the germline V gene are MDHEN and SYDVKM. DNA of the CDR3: TGTGCCAGCAGTTCCTTTATAGCGGGAGGGCAAGAGACCCAGTACTTC. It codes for CASSSFIAGGQETQYF.

The CDR3 sequence: CAWSVPTGSTDTQYF. CDR3 nucleotides: TGTGCCTGGAGTGTACCGACAGGAAGCACAGATACGCAGTATTTT. The rearrangement links TRBV30 to TRBJ2-3, with D possibly matching TRBD1 (6 bases). CDR1 is GTSNPN, CDR2 SVGIG, per germline (reference sequence). There are 15 residues in the CDR3. The ends were cut back, 0 bases at V and 0 bases at J, with 10 bases in the middle.

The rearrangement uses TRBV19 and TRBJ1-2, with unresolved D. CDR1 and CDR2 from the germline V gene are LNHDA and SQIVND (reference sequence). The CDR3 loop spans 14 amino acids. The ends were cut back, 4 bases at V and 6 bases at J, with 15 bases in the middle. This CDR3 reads CASSTRPEGNGYTF. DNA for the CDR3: TGTGCCAGTAGTACCAGACCCGAGGGCAATGGCTACACCTTC. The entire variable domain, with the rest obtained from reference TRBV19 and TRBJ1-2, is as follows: DGGITQSPKYLFRKEGQNVTLSCEQNLNHDAMYWYRQDPGQGLRLIYYSQIVNDFQKGDIAEGYSVSREKKESFPLTVTSAQKNPTAFYLCASSTRPEGNGYTFGSGTRLTVV.

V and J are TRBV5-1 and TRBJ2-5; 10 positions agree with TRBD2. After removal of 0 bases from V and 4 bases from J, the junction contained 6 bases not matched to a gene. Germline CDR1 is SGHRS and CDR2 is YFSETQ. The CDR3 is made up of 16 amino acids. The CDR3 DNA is TGCGCCAGCAGCTTGGCACTAGCGGGAACTTCAGAGACCCAGTACTTC. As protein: CASSLALAGTSETQYF.

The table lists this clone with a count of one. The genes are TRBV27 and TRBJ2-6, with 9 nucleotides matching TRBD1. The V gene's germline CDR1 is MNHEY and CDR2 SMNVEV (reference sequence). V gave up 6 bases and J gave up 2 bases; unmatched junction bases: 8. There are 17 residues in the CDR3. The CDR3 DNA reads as TGTGCCAGCAGACGACCCGGGACAGGGACTGGGGCCAACGTCCTGACTTTC. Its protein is CASRRPGTGTGANVLTF.

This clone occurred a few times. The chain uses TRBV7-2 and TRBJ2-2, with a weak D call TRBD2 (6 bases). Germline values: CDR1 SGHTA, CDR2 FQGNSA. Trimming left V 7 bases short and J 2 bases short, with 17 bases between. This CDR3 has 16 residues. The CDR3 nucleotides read TGTGCCAGCACCCGCGGAGGGCAGTCAAACACCGGGGAGCTGTTTTTT. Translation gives CASTRGGQSNTGELFF.

Here the CDR3 reads CATSDYTGTGGPFPSYEQYF. CDR3 DNA sequence: TGTGCCACCAGTGACTACACCGGGACAGGGGGGCCCTTTCCCTCCTACGAGCAGTACTTC. The chain carries TRBV24-1 and TRBJ2-7, with 11 nucleotides matching TRBD1. Trimming at V came to 4 bases and at J to 0 bases, leaving 16 bases not matched to a gene. Germline V gene data show CDR1 as KGHDR and CDR2 as SFDVKD. This CDR3 contains 20 residues.

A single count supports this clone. CDR3 amino acids: CASRVGTDGSPLHF. The CDR3 DNA follows: TGTGCCAGCAGGGTCGGGACAGACGGTTCACCCCTCCACTTT. This rearrangement joins TRBV28 to TRBJ1-6, with 7 bases that match TRBD1. The CDR3 sequence is 14 residues long. The ends lost 6 bases at V and 9 bases at J; junction bases unmatched: 8. Per the germline V gene, CDR1 is MDHEN and CDR2 is SYDVKM.

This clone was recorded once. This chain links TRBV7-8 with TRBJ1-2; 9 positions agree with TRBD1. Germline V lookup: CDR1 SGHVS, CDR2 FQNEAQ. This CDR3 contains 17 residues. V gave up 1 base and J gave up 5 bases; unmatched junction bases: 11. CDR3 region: CASSLGSLGTGRYGYTF. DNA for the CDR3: TGTGCCAGCAGCTTAGGGAGTTTGGGGACAGGGAGATATGGCTACACCTTC.

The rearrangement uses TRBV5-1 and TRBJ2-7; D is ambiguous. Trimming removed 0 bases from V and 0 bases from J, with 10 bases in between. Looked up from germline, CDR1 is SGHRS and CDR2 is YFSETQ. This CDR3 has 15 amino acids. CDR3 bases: TGCGCCAGCAGCTTGGCACGGGTCAGCTCCTACGAGCAGTACTTC. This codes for CASSLARVSSYEQYF.

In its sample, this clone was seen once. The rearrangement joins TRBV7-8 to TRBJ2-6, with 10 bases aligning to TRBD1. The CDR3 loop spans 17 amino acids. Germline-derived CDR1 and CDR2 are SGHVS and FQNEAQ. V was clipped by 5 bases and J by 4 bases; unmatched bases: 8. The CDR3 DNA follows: TGTGCCAGCAGCGTGGGACAGGGGAGCCCCGGGGCCAACGTCCTGACTTTC. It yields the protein CASSVGQGSPGANVLTF.

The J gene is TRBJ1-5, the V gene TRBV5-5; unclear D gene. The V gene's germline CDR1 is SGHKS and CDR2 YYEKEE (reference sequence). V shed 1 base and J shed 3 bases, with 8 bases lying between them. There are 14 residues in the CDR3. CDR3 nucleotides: TGTGCCAGCAGCTTGCTCCAGAACAATCAGCCCCAGCATTTT. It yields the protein CASSLLQNNQPQHF.